Each of the 23 T cell receptor beta chains below was sequenced from the same sample in a study of control samples from healthy donors and cancer patients. Clones were sequenced by immunoSEQ multiplex PCR, and TCRdb holds only the in-frame ones, with some missing. The sample includes approximately 90,000 clones, approximately 88% of them seen just once. The sample taken for sequencing was PBMCs. These TCRs come from a man in his 70s with lung cancer.

Regarding this clone: Other nucleotide sequences from this sample produce the same CDR3. The rearrangement uses TRBV6-6 and TRBJ1-5; no firm D call. V lost 0 bases, J lost 0 bases, and 6 bases lay in between. The CDR3 totals 15 residues. Germline lookup yields CDR1 MNHNY and CDR2 SVGAGI (reference sequence). In DNA form, the CDR3 reads TGTGCCAGCAGTTACTCAGGGCGTAGCAATCAGCCCCAGCATTTT. Encoded protein: CASSYSGRSNQPQHF.

This clone was observed a few times. This sequence joins TRBV19 and TRBJ1-3; 8 nucleotides align to TRBD1. With 7 bases clipped from V and 2 bases from J, the junction kept 4 bases outside the gene matches. Germline values: CDR1 LNHDA, CDR2 SQIVND (reference sequence). The CDR3 extends over 14 amino acids. CDR3 in amino acids: CASTVTGAGNTIYF. CDR3 nucleotide sequence: TGTGCCAGTACCGTGACAGGGGCTGGAAACACCATATATTTT.

The rearrangement joins TRBV7-2 to TRBJ2-3; TRBD2 matches 8 bases. J was trimmed by 2 bases and V by 5 bases; bases with no gene match: 12. The germline V gene encodes CDR1 SGHTA and CDR2 FQGNSA. This CDR3 comprises 17 residues. CDR3 loop: CASSPRGSGGYTDTQYF. DNA for the CDR3: TGTGCCAGCAGCCCGAGGGGCAGCGGGGGTTACACAGATACGCAGTATTTT.

V and J are TRBV10-2 and TRBJ2-3; D is unresolved. CDR1 WSHSY and CDR2 SAAADI come from the germline V gene. The CDR3 has 15 residues. Trimming removed 3 bases from V and 2 bases from J, with 12 bases in between. The CDR3 sequence is CASSEGPAYTDTQYF. The DNA for the CDR3 is TGCGCCAGCAGTGAAGGGCCAGCTTACACAGATACGCAGTATTTT.

This clone was counted only a few times. The V call is TRBV7-3, the J call TRBJ1-4; no clear D. With 3 bases removed from V and 6 bases from J, the gap between germline ends came to 14 bases. The length of the CDR3 is 15 residues. Germline V CDR1 and CDR2: SGHTA, FQGTGA. The CDR3 region is CASSFFGLRDEKLFF. The DNA for the CDR3 is TGTGCCAGCAGCTTCTTCGGGCTTAGGGATGAAAAACTGTTTTTT.

This clone has a handful of counts. The chain combines TRBV28 with TRBJ2-3; weak D call: TRBD2 (7 bases). V was clipped by 1 base and J by 1 base, with 12 bases between them. This CDR3 contains 16 residues. The germline gives CDR1 MDHEN, CDR2 SYDVKM. The CDR3 spells CASSLSRGARTDTQYF. CDR3 DNA: TGTGCCAGCAGTTTATCTCGGGGGGCCCGCACAGATACGCAGTATTTT.

The CDR3 protein is CASSFSGGAYEQYF. In DNA form, the CDR3 reads TGCGCCAGCAGCTTTAGCGGGGGGGCCTACGAGCAGTACTTC. This chain uses TRBV5-1 with TRBJ2-7; 11 bases map to TRBD2. CDR1 and CDR2 (germline): SGHRS, YFSETQ. The CDR3 runs 14 residues. V lost 2 bases and J lost 2; bases outside the gene matches: 0.

This chain uses TRBV29-1 with TRBJ1-6; 7 positions match TRBD1. This CDR3 is 13 amino acids long. Germline lookup yields CDR1 SQVTM and CDR2 ANQGSEA. The V and J ends lost 6 bases and 7 bases, in that order; junction bases with no gene match: 6. CDR3 nucleotides: TGCAGCGTAGGGGACAGTAGGAATTCACCCCTCCACTTT. Translated: CSVGDSRNSPLHF.

The rearrangement links TRBV13 to TRBJ2-1; D is undetermined. The CDR3 consists of 13 residues. The germline gives CDR1 PRHDT, CDR2 FYEKMQ (reference sequence). V was clipped by 3 bases and J by 9 bases, with 12 bases between them. The CDR3 loop reads CASSLISGGEQFF. The CDR3, as DNA: TGTGCCAGCAGCTTGATATCGGGTGGTGAGCAGTTCTTC. Filled out from reference TRBV13 and TRBJ2-1, the complete variable domain reads AAGVIQSPRHLIKEKRETATLKCYPIPRHDTVYWYQQGPGQDPQFLISFYEKMQSDKGSIPDRFSAQQFSDYHSELNMSSLELGDSALYFCASSLISGGEQFFGPGTRLTVL.

This clone was seen only once. This chain connects TRBV4-3 to TRBJ2-1; D may be TRBD1 or TRBD2 (5 bases each). CDR3 length: 15 residues. The V end lost 0 bases, the J end lost 8 bases, and 14 bases lay between the germline ends. From germline, CDR1 is LGHNA and CDR2 YSLEER. The CDR3 sequence: CASSQDHSGGDEQFF. CDR3 nucleotide sequence: TGCGCCAGCAGCCAAGATCATTCTGGGGGAGATGAGCAGTTCTTC.

In the case of this clone: Additional DNA sequences in this sample encode the identical CDR3. This chain uses TRBV19 with TRBJ1-5, with D perhaps matching TRBD1 (5 bases). The length of the CDR3 is 14 residues. The V end lost 6 bases, the J end lost 7 bases, and 16 bases lay between the germline ends. From germline, CDR1 is LNHDA and CDR2 SQIVND (reference sequence). CDR3 region: CASRGVGVRQPQHF. The CDR3 region has the DNA TGTGCCAGTAGAGGGGTGGGCGTACGGCAGCCCCAGCATTTT.

The J gene is TRBJ2-7, the V gene TRBV27; D call uncertain. Germline CDR1 MNHEY, CDR2 SMNVEV (reference sequence). V lost 1 base and J 2 bases, leaving 12 bases between the germline ends. CDR3 length equals 15 residues. This chain's CDR3 is CASSLFPAVAYEQYF. The DNA for the CDR3 is TGTGCCAGCAGTTTATTCCCCGCGGTTGCCTACGAGCAGTACTTC.

The genes are TRBV5-6 and TRBJ1-2; 7 nucleotides match TRBD1. The V and J ends lost 6 bases and 4 bases, in that order; junction bases with no gene match: 9. The CDR3 consists of 14 residues. Germline values: CDR1 SGHDT, CDR2 YYEEEE. In DNA, the CDR3 is TGTGCCAGCATCCTGACAGGGACGCCCTATGGCTACACCTTC. Translated, it gives CASILTGTPYGYTF.

The chain uses TRBV7-2 and TRBJ2-7; no firm D call. There are 14 residues in the CDR3. With 3 bases removed from V and 1 base from J, the gap between germline ends came to 10 bases. Germline V gene sequence: CDR1 SGHTA, CDR2 FQGNSA. CDR3 bases: TGTGCCAGCAGCTTCGGAAGCCCGTCCTACGAGCAGTACTTC. This codes for CASSFGSPSYEQYF.

This clone has a single count. This chain connects TRBV10-2 to TRBJ2-1, with 9 bases lining up with TRBD2. With V trimmed by 4 bases and J by 6 bases, 10 bases remained unmatched. Germline V lookup: CDR1 WSHSY, CDR2 SAAADI. This CDR3 contains 16 residues. The CDR3 loop is CASSAGVLAGTNEQFF. CDR3 DNA sequence: TGCGCCAGCAGTGCCGGGGTCCTAGCGGGGACCAATGAGCAGTTCTTC.

The gene calls are TRBV7-2 and TRBJ1-6, with 8 nucleotides matching TRBD1. This CDR3 region has 14 residues. From germline, CDR1 is SGHTA and CDR2 FQGNSA. Trimming cost V 5 bases and J 7 bases; bases outside gene matches: 4. CDR3 residues: CASSRDRSNSPLHF. CDR3 DNA sequence: TGTGCCAGCAGCCGGGACAGGTCGAATTCACCCCTCCACTTT.

V and J are TRBV11-2 and TRBJ1-2; D remains ambiguous. The CDR3 consists of 11 residues. V shed 2 bases and J shed 2 bases, with 0 bases lying between them. Germline V gene lookup returns CDR1 SGHAT and CDR2 FQNNGV. The CDR3 loop reads CASSLNYGYTF. For the CDR3, the DNA is TGTGCCAGCAGCTTAAACTATGGCTACACCTTC.

This clone was seen just once. The chain carries TRBV2 and TRBJ1-1, with D possibly matching TRBD1 (6 bases). The length of the CDR3 is 15 residues. Germline V gene lookup returns CDR1 SNHLY and CDR2 FYNNEI. The germline V and J ends were trimmed by 5 bases and 0 bases, with 13 bases remaining between them. DNA of the CDR3: TGTGCCAGCAGTTGGACAGCAACCGTGAACACTGAAGCTTTCTTT. Residues: CASSWTATVNTEAFF.

The chain employs TRBV7-2 and TRBJ2-1; D ambiguous. Trimming shortened V by 2 bases and J by 2 bases, and 16 bases separated the two germline ends. The CDR3 extends over 17 amino acids. Germline V gene data show CDR1 as SGHTA and CDR2 as FQGNSA. DNA of the CDR3: TGTGCCAGCAGCTTAAATTCCGGAGCGTCAACCTACAATGAGCAGTTCTTC. It is translated as CASSLNSGASTYNEQFF.

This chain uses TRBV7-9 with TRBJ2-1, with D unclear. Trimming removed 4 bases from V and 0 bases from J, with 7 bases in between. Germline CDR1 is SEHNR and CDR2 is FQNEAQ (reference sequence). The CDR3 spans 14 residues. The CDR3 here is CASSSASSYNEQFF. The CDR3 DNA sequence: TGTGCCAGCAGCTCAGCTAGCTCCTACAATGAGCAGTTCTTC.

This chain connects TRBV5-6 to TRBJ1-6; a possible D gene is TRBD1 (6 bases). The CDR3 spans 19 residues. Germline CDR1 and CDR2: SGHDT and YYEEEE. Trimming took off 4 bases at V and 0 bases at J, with 20 bases between the two ends. The CDR3 nucleotides read TGTGCCAGCAGCAAACAGGGCTACCCAGTCAGCTCCTATAATTCACCCCTCCACTTT. Amino acid sequence: CASSKQGYPVSSYNSPLHF. The full variable domain, in which reference TRBV5-6 and TRBJ1-6 provide the parts outside the CDR3, is DAGVTQSPTHLIKTRGQQVTLRCSPKSGHDTVSWYQQALGQGPQFIFQYYEEEERQRGNFPDRFSGHQFPNYSSELNVNALLLGDSALYLCASSKQGYPVSSYNSPLHFGNGTRLTVT.

This chain uses TRBV7-2 with TRBJ1-2; tentative D call: TRBD1 (6 bases). This CDR3 contains 15 residues. V dropped 5 bases and J dropped 8 bases, with 21 bases sitting between them. Per the germline V gene, CDR1 is SGHTA and CDR2 is FQGNSA. CDR3 DNA: TGTGCCAGCAGCCTGGGGGGCAGGGCTAGCGGCGGCTACACCTTC. Translating gives CASSLGGRASGGYTF.

CDR3 protein: CASRPDRAGNTIYF. CDR3 in DNA: TGTGCCAGCAGACCTGACAGGGCTGGAAACACCATATATTTT. The chain carries TRBV6-5 and TRBJ1-3, with TRBD1 identical over 7 bases. The CDR3 has 14 residues. The junction had 4 bases not matched to a gene; V was cut back by 6 bases and J by 2 bases. Germline V CDR1 and CDR2: MNHEY, SVGAGI.